This T cell receptor (beta chain) was identified during a study of T-cell memory formation after mild COVID-19. The CDR3 loop spans 15 amino acids. Germline values: CDR1 SGHVS, CDR2 FQNEAQ. V was shortened by 5 bases and J by 4 bases, with 18 bases between the two germline ends. 5'RACE with constant-segment primers yielded barcoded, UMI-tagged TCR alpha and TCR beta cDNA libraries. TCRdb fed the 5' RACE reads into MiXCR, producing one record per CDR3 protein. Among some 200,000 distinct CDR3 sequences, about a fifth were seen once, and the ten largest hold 20% to 25%. This clonotype appeared a few times.

This TCR was sampled from an adult woman who had mild COVID-19 (a few samples of this study predate the infection). Cell type and time point are not known. Sequencing was performed on PBMCs or a T cell subset sorted from them (not recorded which). V is TRBV7-8 and J is TRBJ2-7; D possibly corresponds to TRBD2 (5 bases). This chain's CDR3 is CASSPFGVSGYEQYF. In DNA form, the CDR3 reads TGTGCCAGCAGCCCCTTCGGGGTGAGCGGTTACGAGCAGTACTTC.